The present entry profiles one T cell receptor beta chain with its context. Only in-frame clones appear in the TCRdb table, and some are missing; sequencing was by immunoSEQ multiplex PCR. Here the sample spans about 97,000 clones, 91% being singletons. The source of the sample is a study of blood T cell repertoires in COVID-19. Looking at the study overall: Samples taken during acute and convalescent COVID-19 were collected in the United States, Italy and Spain. Nucleic acid was either cDNA or gDNA, and it came from T cells, B-cell-depleted T cells, or PBMCs.

Germline CDR1 SGDLS, CDR2 YYNGEE. The CDR3 consists of 16 residues. The junction had 7 bases not matched to a gene; V was cut back by 4 bases and J by 0 bases. This chain links TRBV9 with TRBJ2-1, with 7 bases that match TRBD1. The sequence was collected from a man between 45 and 60 years old with acute or convalescent COVID-19. Material: peripheral blood. CDR3 coding DNA: TGTGCCAGCAGCTCTAGGGGGCTGGCCTCCTACAATGAGCAGTTCTTC. Amino acids: CASSSRGLASYNEQFF. Full variable domain (rest looked up from reference TRBV9 and TRBJ2-1): DSGVTQTPKHLITATGQRVTLRCSPRSGDLSVYWYQQSLDQGLQFLIQYYNGEERAKGNILERFSAQQFPDLHSELNLSSLELGDSALYFCASSSRGLASYNEQFFGPGTRLTVL.